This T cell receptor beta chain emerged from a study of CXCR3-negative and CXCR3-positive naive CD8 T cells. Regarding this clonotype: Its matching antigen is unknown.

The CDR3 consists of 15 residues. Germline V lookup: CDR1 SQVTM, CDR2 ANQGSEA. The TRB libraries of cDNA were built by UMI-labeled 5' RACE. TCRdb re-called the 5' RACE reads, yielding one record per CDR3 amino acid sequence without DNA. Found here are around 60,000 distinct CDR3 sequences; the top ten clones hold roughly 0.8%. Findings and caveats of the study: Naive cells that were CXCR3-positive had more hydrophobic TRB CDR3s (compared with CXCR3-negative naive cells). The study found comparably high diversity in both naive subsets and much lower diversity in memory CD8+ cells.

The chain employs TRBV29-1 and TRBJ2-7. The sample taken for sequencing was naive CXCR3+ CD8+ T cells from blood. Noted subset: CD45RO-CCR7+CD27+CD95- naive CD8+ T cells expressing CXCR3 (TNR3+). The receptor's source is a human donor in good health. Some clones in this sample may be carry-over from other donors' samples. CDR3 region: CSVEDREGTPYEQYF.